The clone carrying this T cell receptor beta chain came up a few times. The PCR employed 60 Vbeta primers together with 13 Jbeta primers. The protocol was immunoSEQ multiplex PCR, while the TCRdb copy is restricted to in-frame clones and leaves out a portion. The data hold about 140,000 clones, with roughly 65% observed a single time. CDR1 and CDR2 (germline): LNHDA, SQIVND (reference sequence). V was clipped by 8 bases and J by 1 base; unmatched bases: 2. This CDR3 comprises 14 residues. This record comes from a study of cytomegalovirus exposure and HLA in healthy donors. The sample consisted of PBMCs. The chain couples TRBV19 to TRBJ1-5; 10 bases match TRBD1. This receptor was obtained from a woman in her twenties or thirties in good health and CMV-seronegative. This CDR3 reads CASVGQGSNQPQHF. As DNA, the CDR3 is TGTGCCAGTGTGGGACAGGGGAGCAATCAGCCCCAGCATTTT.